A selection of T cell receptor beta chains follows, all from one sample in a study of OX40 agonist ivuxolimab in advanced cancers. Data came from immunoSEQ multiplex PCR; TCRdb stores just in-frame clones and leaves some out. The sample contains 70,000 to 100,000 clones, 70% to 90% of which appear only once. The sample in question was CD4+ or CD8+ T cells sorted from blood, obtained in a trial of the OX40 agonist ivuxolimab. Source of these receptors: an adult with an advanced solid tumor such as melanoma, head and neck, liver or kidney cancer. CDR3s include the opening cysteine and the closing phenylalanine or tryptophan. Each record gives: D gene, V gene, J gene, clone size, CDR3 protein, CDR3 DNA. A D gene is named only where the DNA matches it firmly. Part of the rows lack a size; the others show once, few, many or a class for expanded clones.

d_call: -; v_call: TRBV19; j_call: TRBJ2-3; clone_size: -; cdr3_aa: CASSIEARLITDTQYF; cdr3_nt: TGTGCCAGTAGTATAGAGGCTAGGTTAATCACAGATACGCAGTATTTT
d_call: TRBD2; v_call: TRBV9; j_call: TRBJ2-7; clone_size: -; cdr3_aa: CASSEGTSGRDWQYF; cdr3_nt: TGTGCCAGCAGCGAAGGGACTAGCGGGAGAGATTGGCAGTACTTC
d_call: -; v_call: TRBV27; j_call: TRBJ2-3; clone_size: -; cdr3_aa: CASTGGGTDTQYF; cdr3_nt: TGTGCCAGCACAGGCGGGGGCACAGATACGCAGTATTTT
d_call: -; v_call: TRBV7-3; j_call: TRBJ2-3; clone_size: -; cdr3_aa: CASSPLSTDTQYF; cdr3_nt: TGTGCCAGCAGCCCCCTAAGCACAGATACGCAGTATTTT
d_call: -; v_call: TRBV4-2; j_call: TRBJ1-3; clone_size: few; cdr3_aa: CASSQVGTGNTIYF; cdr3_nt: TGTGCCAGCAGCCAAGTAGGGACTGGAAACACCATATATTTT
d_call: -; v_call: TRBV5-1; j_call: TRBJ2-1; clone_size: -; cdr3_aa: CASSLGGNEQFF; cdr3_nt: TGCGCCAGCAGCTTGGGGGGGAATGAGCAGTTCTTC
d_call: TRBD2; v_call: TRBV19; j_call: TRBJ2-7; clone_size: -; cdr3_aa: CASSIAAGVGSYEQYF; cdr3_nt: TGTGCCAGTAGTATAGCGGCGGGAGTCGGCTCCTACGAGCAGTACTTC
d_call: TRBD2; v_call: TRBV9; j_call: TRBJ2-3; clone_size: -; cdr3_aa: CASSPLGREYGIDTQYF; cdr3_nt: TGTGCCAGCAGCCCTCTCGGGCGGGAGTACGGTATAGATACGCAGTATTTT
d_call: -; v_call: TRBV11-2; j_call: TRBJ1-2; clone_size: -; cdr3_aa: CASSPGPYGYTF; cdr3_nt: TGTGCCAGCAGCCCCGGACCATATGGCTACACCTTC
d_call: -; v_call: TRBV11-2; j_call: TRBJ2-7; clone_size: many; cdr3_aa: CASSLDLGSSYEQYF; cdr3_nt: TGTGCCAGCAGCTTAGATCTTGGCAGCTCCTACGAGCAGTACTTC
d_call: -; v_call: TRBV5-1; j_call: TRBJ2-7; clone_size: -; cdr3_aa: CASSLGPAGDEQYF; cdr3_nt: TGCGCCAGCAGCTTGGGGCCGGCCGGGGACGAGCAGTACTTC
d_call: -; v_call: TRBV5-6; j_call: TRBJ2-7; clone_size: -; cdr3_aa: CASSLGRRSSYEQYF; cdr3_nt: TGTGCCAGCAGCTTGGGGCGGAGAAGCTCCTACGAGCAGTACTTC
d_call: TRBD1; v_call: TRBV5-3; j_call: TRBJ1-1; clone_size: -; cdr3_aa: CARSKKTGTGGNTEAFF; cdr3_nt: TGTGCCAGAAGTAAAAAAACCGGGACAGGGGGGAACACTGAAGCTTTCTTT
d_call: TRBD1; v_call: TRBV7-9; j_call: TRBJ1-1; clone_size: once; cdr3_aa: CASSVQGAGAFF; cdr3_nt: TGTGCCAGCAGCGTACAGGGGGCAGGAGCTTTCTTT
d_call: -; v_call: TRBV9; j_call: TRBJ2-2; clone_size: -; cdr3_aa: CASSAFPTIGLHTGELFF; cdr3_nt: TGTGCCAGCAGCGCTTTCCCTACCATTGGACTCCACACCGGGGAGCTGTTTTTT
d_call: -; v_call: TRBV5-8; j_call: TRBJ1-1; clone_size: -; cdr3_aa: CASSLWQGGEAFF; cdr3_nt: TGTGCCAGCAGCTTGTGGCAGGGTGGTGAAGCTTTCTTT
d_call: -; v_call: TRBV18; j_call: TRBJ1-4; clone_size: -; cdr3_aa: CASSPAPGLFNEKLFF; cdr3_nt: TGTGCCAGCTCACCAGCTCCGGGACTTTTTAATGAAAAACTGTTTTTT
d_call: -; v_call: TRBV14; j_call: TRBJ1-1; clone_size: -; cdr3_aa: CASSQVQGLKVFF; cdr3_nt: TGTGCCAGCAGCCAAGTACAGGGATTGAAGGTTTTCTTT
d_call: -; v_call: TRBV7-2; j_call: TRBJ2-3; clone_size: -; cdr3_aa: CASSLGLGNTQYF; cdr3_nt: TGTGCCAGCAGCTTAGGGCTCGGAAATACGCAGTATTTT
d_call: -; v_call: TRBV7-9; j_call: TRBJ2-2; clone_size: -; cdr3_aa: CASSSAPDTGELFF; cdr3_nt: TGTGCCAGCAGCTCCGCCCCCGACACCGGGGAGCTGTTTTTT
d_call: -; v_call: TRBV5-1; j_call: TRBJ2-7; clone_size: -; cdr3_aa: CASSFGTYEQYF; cdr3_nt: TGCGCCAGCAGCTTCGGAACTTACGAGCAGTACTTC
d_call: -; v_call: TRBV6-5; j_call: TRBJ1-4; clone_size: -; cdr3_aa: CASSYGGGRVEKLFF; cdr3_nt: TGTGCCAGCAGTTACGGGGGCGGCAGGGTAGAAAAACTGTTTTTT
d_call: -; v_call: TRBV5-6; j_call: TRBJ2-5; clone_size: -; cdr3_aa: CASSFGETQYF; cdr3_nt: TGTGCCAGCAGCTTCGGGGAGACCCAGTACTTC
d_call: TRBD1; v_call: TRBV5-1; j_call: TRBJ1-2; clone_size: -; cdr3_aa: CASSLQGANYGYTF; cdr3_nt: TGCGCCAGCAGCTTGCAGGGGGCTAACTATGGCTACACCTTC
d_call: -; v_call: TRBV30; j_call: TRBJ1-1; clone_size: -; cdr3_aa: CAWSLTGNTEAFF; cdr3_nt: TGTGCCTGGAGCCTGACTGGGAACACTGAAGCTTTCTTT
d_call: TRBD1; v_call: TRBV6-4; j_call: TRBJ1-1; clone_size: -; cdr3_aa: CASIAAGGLVGNTEAFF; cdr3_nt: TGTGCCAGCATTGCGGCAGGGGGCCTCGTTGGGAACACTGAAGCTTTCTTT
d_call: TRBD1; v_call: TRBV10-3; j_call: TRBJ2-3; clone_size: -; cdr3_aa: CAISTWTGVVTDTQYF; cdr3_nt: TGTGCCATCAGTACCTGGACAGGCGTCGTCACAGATACGCAGTATTTT
d_call: -; v_call: TRBV4-1; j_call: TRBJ1-1; clone_size: -; cdr3_aa: CASSRVGGTEAFF; cdr3_nt: TGCGCCAGCAGCCGAGTGGGGGGGACTGAAGCTTTCTTT
d_call: -; v_call: TRBV5-1; j_call: TRBJ2-5; clone_size: -; cdr3_aa: CASSLGAELNQETQYF; cdr3_nt: TGCGCCAGCAGCTTGGGCGCGGAACTAAACCAAGAGACCCAGTACTTC
d_call: -; v_call: TRBV6-1; j_call: TRBJ1-1; clone_size: once; cdr3_aa: CASFPKVNTEAFF; cdr3_nt: TGTGCCAGTTTCCCAAAGGTGAACACTGAAGCTTTCTTT
d_call: TRBD1; v_call: TRBV27; j_call: TRBJ1-2; clone_size: -; cdr3_aa: CASSLSTGVYGYTF; cdr3_nt: TGTGCCAGCAGTTTATCGACAGGGGTCTATGGCTACACCTTC
d_call: -; v_call: TRBV4-1; j_call: TRBJ2-1; clone_size: -; cdr3_aa: CASSLRSGTQLDNEQFF; cdr3_nt: TGCGCCAGCAGCCTTCGATCCGGGACCCAACTAGACAATGAGCAGTTCTTC
d_call: -; v_call: TRBV18; j_call: TRBJ1-1; clone_size: once; cdr3_aa: CASSPFWGRGNTEAFF; cdr3_nt: TGTGCCAGCTCACCATTTTGGGGCAGGGGAAACACTGAAGCTTTCTTT